This entry describes one T cell receptor (beta chain). Library construction for TCR beta used iRepertoire HTBI primers and Arm-PCR of CDR3 regions. Each CDR3 protein is one row after TCRdb ran MiXCR on the multiplex PCR reads. Of roughly 450,000 distinct CDR3 sequences in the sample, around 21% were seen once. These data come from a study of regulatory T cells in long-lasting Graves disease. Time point indicated: persistent/refractory GD, antithyroid drugs over 5 years with positive TRAb. Isolated PBMC RNA provided the starting material for the TCR library. Patients met American Thyroid Association criteria for Graves' disease. Enrollment of patients was through an endocrinology department in Xi'an, China. CDR3 length equals 15 residues. The V end was cut by 0 bases, the J end by 6 bases, with 14 bases between. The germline gives CDR1 SGDLS, CDR2 YYNGEE.

The clonotype comes from a female donor with Graves disease. The chain employs TRBV9 and TRBJ2-3, with unresolved D. Sequenced material: peripheral blood mononuclear cells (PBMCs), taken when the disease was refractory, from a patient treated with antithyroid drugs. CDR3 nucleotides: TGTGCCAGCAGCGTAGTAGGTGACTCCCGGGATACGCAGTATTTT. Its protein is CASSVVGDSRDTQYF.